What follows are 10 T cell receptor beta chains derived from one specimen sequenced in a study of blood T cells in healthy people across ages. Primers used in a second PCR of roughly 7 to 12 cycles were a sample-barcoded 5' primer and a J-beta primer mix. TCRdb re-analysed the 5' RACE reads in MiXCR, keeping a single row per CDR3 protein. This table has fewer than 700,000 distinct CDR3 sequences, 47% appearing once. The sample comprised blood. The receptors here all came from a man older than 75 in good health.

The rearrangement links TRBV7-8 to TRBJ1-5, with no clear D. V gave up 5 bases and J gave up 7 bases, with 12 bases separating them. CDR1 is SGHVS, CDR2 FQNEAQ, per germline. The CDR3 length is 13 residues. The CDR3 coding sequence is TGTGCCAGCAGCGTCGATAGGGAACAGCCCCAGCATTTT. This codes for CASSVDREQPQHF.

This clonotype was seen just once. The rearrangement joins TRBV5-1 to TRBJ2-5, with D perhaps being TRBD1 or TRBD2 (5 bases each). The germline V and J ends were trimmed by 0 bases and 4 bases, with 10 bases remaining between them. In germline, CDR1 is SGHRS, CDR2 YFSETQ. The CDR3 contains 14 residues. In DNA form, the CDR3 reads TGCGCCAGCAGCTTGGGGGTCGGGGCAGAGACCCAGTACTTC. The encoded protein is CASSLGVGAETQYF.

This clonotype was counted only a few times. The chain recombines TRBV7-3 with TRBJ2-1, with D unclear. The CDR3 has 13 residues. From germline, CDR1 is SGHTA and CDR2 FQGTGA. Trimming stripped 4 bases from V and 4 bases from J, with 8 bases between. Here the CDR3 reads CASSSDWYNEQFF. The DNA of the CDR3 is TGTGCCAGCAGCTCTGACTGGTACAATGAGCAGTTCTTC.

The chain recombines TRBV6-4 with TRBJ2-1, with D unresolved. Germline loops: CDR1 MRHNA, CDR2 SNTAGT. Trimming stripped 0 bases from V and 6 bases from J, with 9 bases between. This CDR3 has 14 amino acids. The DNA of the CDR3 is TGTGCCAGCAGTGACTCGGGTGGGATCAATGAGCAGTTCTTC. Its translation: CASSDSGGINEQFF.

The V gene is TRBV6-6, the J gene TRBJ2-1; TRBD1 might be the D (5 bases). Trimming left V 8 bases short and J 9 bases short, with 14 bases between. There are 12 residues in the CDR3. Germline V gives CDR1 MNHNY, CDR2 SVGAGI (reference sequence). This CDR3 reads CASSRTGSEQFF. The CDR3 DNA reads as TGTGCCAGCTCCCGAACAGGAAGTGAGCAGTTCTTC.

The chain joins TRBV15 to TRBJ2-1; TRBD1 might be the D (5 bases). This CDR3 contains 14 residues. V lost 4 bases and J 5 bases, leaving 12 bases between the germline ends. Germline assignment: CDR1 LNHNV and CDR2 YYDKDF (reference sequence). The CDR3 loop is CATSTGFINNEQFF. The DNA for the CDR3 is TGTGCCACCAGCACAGGGTTTATTAACAATGAGCAGTTCTTC.

V and J are TRBV3-1 and TRBJ2-7, with 10 positions matching TRBD2. The CDR3 has 16 residues. From germline, CDR1 is LGHDT and CDR2 YNNKEL (reference sequence). The junction had 12 bases not matched to a gene; V was cut back by 3 bases and J by 7 bases. CDR3 DNA: TGTGCCAGCAGCCAGACCGGCCCTAGCGGGAGTCGTGAGCAGTACTTC. It codes for CASSQTGPSGSREQYF.

The rearrangement links TRBV27 to TRBJ2-5; 7 bases map to TRBD1. TRBJ2-7 explains the end of the DNA better; the J call may be wrong. In germline, CDR1 is MNHEY, CDR2 SMNVEV (reference sequence). This CDR3 is built from 15 residues. The CDR3, as DNA: TGTGCCAGCAGTCCCCAGCGGACAGGATCGTACGAGCAGTACTTC. Protein: CASSPQRTGSYEQYF.

This clonotype was recorded a few times. The gene calls are TRBV20-1 and TRBJ1-2; the D gene is possibly TRBD1 (5 bases). Germline V gene lookup returns CDR1 DFQATT and CDR2 SNEGSKA (reference sequence). The CDR3 spans 13 residues. V lost 5 bases and J 0 bases, leaving 10 bases between the germline ends. The CDR3 nucleotides are TGCAGTGCTCGGAGGGGAACTAACTATGGCTACACCTTC. It encodes CSARRGTNYGYTF.

V and J are TRBV20-1 and TRBJ2-5; D is perhaps TRBD2 (6 bases). Germline CDR1 and CDR2: DFQATT and SNEGSKA (reference sequence). CDR3 size: 15 residues. Trimming stripped 5 bases from V and 11 bases from J, with 27 bases between. The DNA of the CDR3 is TGCAGTGCTGCTTCGAGGTCGGGAGTGTACAATGAGCAGTACTTC. Amino acid sequence: CSAASRSGVYNEQYF.